Following are 2 T cell receptor beta chains from one sample sequenced in a study of blood T cell repertoires in COVID-19. This table comes from immunoSEQ multiplex PCR, and its TCRdb copy is limited to in-frame clones, with some not included. Among some 77,000 clones listed, 90% were seen once. Input material: peripheral blood. The receptors derive from a woman of 80 years or more with active or convalescent COVID-19.

The table lists this clone with a few counts. The chain links TRBV6-2 or TRBV6-3 to TRBJ1-3; D might be TRBD1 (5 bases). Germline V gene lookup returns CDR1 MNHEY and CDR2 SVGEGT. The CDR3 length is 14 residues. V lost 2 bases and J 4 bases, leaving 9 bases between the germline ends. CDR3 sequence (DNA): TGTGCCAGCAGTTACACAGGACCGGGAAACACCATATATTTT. This encodes CASSYTGPGNTIYF.

This chain's CDR3 is CASSQEWVRPQANEKLFF. For the CDR3, the DNA is TGCGCCAGCAGCCAAGAGTGGGTCCGGCCTCAGGCTAATGAAAAACTGTTTTTT. The gene calls are TRBV4-3 and TRBJ1-4; D is ambiguous. Trimming took off 0 bases at V and 3 bases at J, with 17 bases between the two ends. The germline V gene encodes CDR1 LGHNA and CDR2 YSLEER. The CDR3 totals 18 residues.